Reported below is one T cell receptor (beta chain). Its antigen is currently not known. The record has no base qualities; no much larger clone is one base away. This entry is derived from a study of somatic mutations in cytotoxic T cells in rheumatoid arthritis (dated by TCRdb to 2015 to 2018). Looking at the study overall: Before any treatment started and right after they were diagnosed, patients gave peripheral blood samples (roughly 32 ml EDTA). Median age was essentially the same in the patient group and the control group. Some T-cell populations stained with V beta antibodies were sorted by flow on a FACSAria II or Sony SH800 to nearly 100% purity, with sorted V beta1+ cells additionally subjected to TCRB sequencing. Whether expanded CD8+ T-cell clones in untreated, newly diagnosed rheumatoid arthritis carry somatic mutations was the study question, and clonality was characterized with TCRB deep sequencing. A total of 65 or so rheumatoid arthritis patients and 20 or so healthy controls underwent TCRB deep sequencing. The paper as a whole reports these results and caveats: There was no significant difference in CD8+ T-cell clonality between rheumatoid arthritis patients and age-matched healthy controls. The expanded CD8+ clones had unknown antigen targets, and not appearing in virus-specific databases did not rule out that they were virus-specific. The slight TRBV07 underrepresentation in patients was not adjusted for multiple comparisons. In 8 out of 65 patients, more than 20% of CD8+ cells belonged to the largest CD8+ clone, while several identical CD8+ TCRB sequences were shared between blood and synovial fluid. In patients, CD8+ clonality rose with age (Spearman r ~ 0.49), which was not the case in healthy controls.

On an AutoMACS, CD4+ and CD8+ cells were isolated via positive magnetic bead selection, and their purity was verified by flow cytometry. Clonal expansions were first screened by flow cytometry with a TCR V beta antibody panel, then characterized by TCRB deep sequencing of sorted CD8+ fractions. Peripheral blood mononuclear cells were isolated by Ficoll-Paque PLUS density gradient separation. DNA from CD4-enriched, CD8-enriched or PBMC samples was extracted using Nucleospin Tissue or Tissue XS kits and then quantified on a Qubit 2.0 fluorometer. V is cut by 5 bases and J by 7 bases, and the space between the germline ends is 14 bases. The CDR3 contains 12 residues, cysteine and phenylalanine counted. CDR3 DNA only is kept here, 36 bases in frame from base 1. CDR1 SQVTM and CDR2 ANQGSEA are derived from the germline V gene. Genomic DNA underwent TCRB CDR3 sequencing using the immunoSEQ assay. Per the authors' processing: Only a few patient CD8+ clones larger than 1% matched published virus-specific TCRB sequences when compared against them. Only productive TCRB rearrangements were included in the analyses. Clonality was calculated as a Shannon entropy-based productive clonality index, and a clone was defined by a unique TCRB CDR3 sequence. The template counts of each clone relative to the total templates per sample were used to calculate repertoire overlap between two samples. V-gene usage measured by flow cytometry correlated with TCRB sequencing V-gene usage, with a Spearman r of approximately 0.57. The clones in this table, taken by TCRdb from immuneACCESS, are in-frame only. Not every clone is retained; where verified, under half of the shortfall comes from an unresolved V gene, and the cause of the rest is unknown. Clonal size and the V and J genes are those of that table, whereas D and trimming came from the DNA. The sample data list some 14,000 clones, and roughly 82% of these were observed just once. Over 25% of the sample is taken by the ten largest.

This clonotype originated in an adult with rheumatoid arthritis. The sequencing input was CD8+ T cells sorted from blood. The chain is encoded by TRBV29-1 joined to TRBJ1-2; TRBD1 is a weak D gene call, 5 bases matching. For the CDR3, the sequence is CSVLGGIGGYTF. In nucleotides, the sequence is TGCAGCGTTTTGGGGGGGATCGGTGGCTACACCTTC.